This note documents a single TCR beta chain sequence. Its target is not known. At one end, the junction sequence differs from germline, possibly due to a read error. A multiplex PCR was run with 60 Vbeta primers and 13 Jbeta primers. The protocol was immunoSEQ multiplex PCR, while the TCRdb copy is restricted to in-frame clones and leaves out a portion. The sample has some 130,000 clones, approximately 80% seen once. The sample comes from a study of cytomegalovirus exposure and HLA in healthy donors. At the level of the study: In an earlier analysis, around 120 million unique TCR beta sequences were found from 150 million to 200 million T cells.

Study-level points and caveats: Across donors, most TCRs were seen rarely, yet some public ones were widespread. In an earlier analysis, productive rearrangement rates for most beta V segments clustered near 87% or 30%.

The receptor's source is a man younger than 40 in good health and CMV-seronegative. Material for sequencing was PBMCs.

The CDR3 loop reads CASSLWREFSNNEQFF. The DNA of the CDR3 is TGTGCCAGCAGTTTATGGCGGGAGTTCTCCAACAATGAGCAGTTCTTC. J is TRBJ2-1 and V is TRBV6-5, with 7 bases fitting TRBD2. The V gene's germline CDR1 is MNHEY and CDR2 SVGAGI. This CDR3 is 16 amino acids long.